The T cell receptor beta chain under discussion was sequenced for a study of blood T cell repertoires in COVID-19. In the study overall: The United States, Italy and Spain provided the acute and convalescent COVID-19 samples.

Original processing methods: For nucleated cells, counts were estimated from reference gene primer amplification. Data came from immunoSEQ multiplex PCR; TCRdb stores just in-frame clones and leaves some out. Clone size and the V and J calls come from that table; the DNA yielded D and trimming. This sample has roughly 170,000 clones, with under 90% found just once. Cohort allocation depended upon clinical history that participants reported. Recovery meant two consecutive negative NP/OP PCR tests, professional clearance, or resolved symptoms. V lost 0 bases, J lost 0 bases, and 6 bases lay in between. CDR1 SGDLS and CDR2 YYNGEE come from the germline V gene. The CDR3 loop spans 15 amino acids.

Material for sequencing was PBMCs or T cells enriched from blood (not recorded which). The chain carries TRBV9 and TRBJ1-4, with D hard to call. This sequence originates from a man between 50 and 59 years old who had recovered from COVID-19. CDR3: CASSVGRATNEKLFF. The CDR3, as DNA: TGTGCCAGCAGCGTAGGCCGAGCAACTAATGAAAAACTGTTTTTT.